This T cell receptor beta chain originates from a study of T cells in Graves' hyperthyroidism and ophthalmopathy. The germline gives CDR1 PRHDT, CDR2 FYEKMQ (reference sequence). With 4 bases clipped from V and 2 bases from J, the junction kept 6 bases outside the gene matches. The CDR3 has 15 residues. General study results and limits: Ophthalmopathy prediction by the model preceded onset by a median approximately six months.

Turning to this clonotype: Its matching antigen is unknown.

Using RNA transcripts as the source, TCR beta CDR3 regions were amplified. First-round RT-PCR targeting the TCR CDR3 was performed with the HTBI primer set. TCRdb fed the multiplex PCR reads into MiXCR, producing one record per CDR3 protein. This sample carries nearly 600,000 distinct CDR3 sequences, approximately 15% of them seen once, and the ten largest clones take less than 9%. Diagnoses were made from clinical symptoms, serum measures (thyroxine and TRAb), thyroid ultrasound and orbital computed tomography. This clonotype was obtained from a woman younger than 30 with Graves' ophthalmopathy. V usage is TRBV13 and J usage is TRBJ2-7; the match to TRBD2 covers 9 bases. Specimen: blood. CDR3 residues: CASSSLAGWTYEQYF. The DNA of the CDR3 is TGTGCCAGCAGCTCACTAGCGGGTTGGACCTACGAGCAGTACTTC.